The 20 T cell receptor beta chains given below trace back to one sample, sequenced in a study of cytomegalovirus exposure and HLA in healthy donors. PCR primers comprised 60 Vbeta and 13 Jbeta primers. Only in-frame clones appear in the TCRdb table, and some are missing; sequencing was by immunoSEQ multiplex PCR. The sample holds approximately 150,000 clones; 70% to 85% are singletons and the top ten take about 2%. The sample was PBMCs. These receptors were obtained from a middle-aged man in good health and CMV-seronegative.

This rearrangement joins TRBV5-1 to TRBJ2-2, with D possibly being TRBD2 (6 bases). The CDR3 loop spans 15 amino acids. Trimming shortened V by 5 bases and J by 4 bases, and 15 bases separated the two germline ends. The V gene's germline CDR1 is SGHRS and CDR2 YFSETQ. CDR3 sequence reads: CASREVLGGTGELFF. In DNA form, the CDR3 reads TGCGCCAGCAGAGAGGTGCTCGGGGGCACCGGGGAGCTGTTTTTT.

The sample holds one count of this clone. V gene TRBV5-6 combines with J gene TRBJ2-1, with D possibly being TRBD2 (6 bases). V lost 7 bases, J lost 5 bases, and 16 bases lay in between. The CDR3 covers 14 residues. Germline CDR1 SGHDT, CDR2 YYEEEE. As DNA, the CDR3 is TGTGCCAGCCAAATGAGCGGGTTCGACAATGAGCAGTTCTTC. As protein: CASQMSGFDNEQFF.

The V and J genes are TRBV10-3 and TRBJ2-2, with TRBD1 identical over 8 bases. The trim removed 6 bases at V and 0 bases at J, leaving 0 bases unmatched. Germline assignment: CDR1 ENHRY and CDR2 SYGVKD. The CDR3 covers 14 residues. CDR3 loop: CAIRQGANTGELFF. CDR3 bases: TGTGCCATCAGACAGGGGGCGAACACCGGGGAGCTGTTTTTT.

The V call is TRBV9, the J call TRBJ1-2, with a possible D match to TRBD1 (5 bases). This CDR3 spans 14 amino acids. V lost 0 bases and J 7 bases, leaving 13 bases between the germline ends. The germline gives CDR1 SGDLS, CDR2 YYNGEE. The DNA for the CDR3 is TGTGCCAGCAGCGTAGTTCGGCAGGGAGGTGGCTACACCTTC. The encoded protein is CASSVVRQGGGYTF.

This rearrangement joins TRBV27 to TRBJ1-2; the D gene is possibly TRBD1 (6 bases). The CDR3 is 14 residues long. Trimming took off 5 bases at V and 3 bases at J, with 13 bases between the two ends. The germline CDR1 and CDR2 sequences are MNHEY and SMNVEV (reference sequence). The CDR3 nucleotides are TGTGCCAGCAGTCCTCTGGGGGCTTACTATGGCTACACCTTC. Translated, it gives CASSPLGAYYGYTF.

The chain couples TRBV6-5 to TRBJ2-7, with D perhaps TRBD2 (6 bases). Germline V gene lookup returns CDR1 MNHEY and CDR2 SVGAGI. V was shortened by 2 bases and J by 3 bases, with 11 bases between the two germline ends. This CDR3 has 14 residues. In DNA, the CDR3 is TGTGCCAGCAGTTACGGAGGGCCGTTCTACGAGCAGTACTTC. Translation: CASSYGGPFYEQYF.

V is TRBV19 and J is TRBJ2-5; D may be TRBD2 (6 bases). The CDR3 is 15 amino acids. The germline V gene has CDR1 LNHDA and CDR2 SQIVND (reference sequence). The V and J ends lost 10 bases and 2 bases respectively, with 20 bases between them. As DNA, the CDR3 is TGTGCCAAATCGTTAAGGTCTAGCGAGCAAGAGACCCAGTACTTC. Its translation: CAKSLRSSEQETQYF. Looking up the rest from reference TRBV19 and TRBJ2-5 gives the full variable domain: DGGITQSPKYLFRKEGQNVTLSCEQNLNHDAMYWYRQDPGQGLRLIYYSQIVNDFQKGDIAEGYSVSREKKESFPLTVTSAQKNPTAFYLCAKSLRSSEQETQYFGPGTRLLVL.

With respect to this clone: The junction departs from the called germline gene at one end, perhaps through a read error. The chain carries TRBV7-9 and TRBJ2-4; maybe TRBD2 (6 bases). The V gene's germline CDR1 is SEHNR and CDR2 FQNEAQ (reference sequence). This CDR3 contains 19 residues. This CDR3 is CASSLVGGGASGSKNSQYF. The CDR3 coding sequence is TGTGCCAGCAGCTTAGTGGGTGGAGGGGCGTCGGGTTCCAAAAACAGTCAGTACTTC. Full variable domain (remainder filled in from reference TRBV7-9 and TRBJ2-4): DTGVSQNPRHKITKRGQNVTFRCDPISEHNRLYWYRQTLGQGPEFLTYFQNEAQLEKSRLLSDRFSAERPKGSFSTLEIQRTEQGDSAMYLCASSLVGGGASGSKNSQYFGAGTRLSVL.

This clone was recorded a few times. The V gene is TRBV5-1, the J gene TRBJ1-2; 8 positions match TRBD1. The CDR3 runs 14 residues. The V and J ends lost 5 bases and 3 bases, in that order; junction bases with no gene match: 6. Germline CDR1 SGHRS, CDR2 YFSETQ. The CDR3 loop reads CASRPLDRDYGYTF. The CDR3 DNA is TGCGCCAGCAGGCCCCTGGACAGGGACTATGGCTACACCTTC.

This sequence joins TRBV19 and TRBJ2-1; TRBD1 might be the D (5 bases). The CDR3 has 14 residues. Germline CDR1 LNHDA, CDR2 SQIVND (reference sequence). The V gene lost 3 bases and the J gene lost 9 bases, with 15 bases spanning the gap. The CDR3 DNA reads as TGTGCCAGTAGTATCACTCGAGACACAGGTGAGCAGTTCTTC. It translates to CASSITRDTGEQFF. The full variable domain, completed using reference TRBV19 and TRBJ2-1, is DGGITQSPKYLFRKEGQNVTLSCEQNLNHDAMYWYRQDPGQGLRLIYYSQIVNDFQKGDIAEGYSVSREKKESFPLTVTSAQKNPTAFYLCASSITRDTGEQFFGPGTRLTVL.

The rearrangement uses TRBV9 and TRBJ2-3, with TRBD1 matching 8 bases. The V segment lost 4 bases and the J segment 4 bases; nucleotides outside the gene matches: 2. The CDR3 has 13 amino acids. The germline gives CDR1 SGDLS, CDR2 YYNGEE. The CDR3 DNA sequence: TGTGCCAGCAGCTCGACAGGGGCAGATACGCAGTATTTT. Its protein is CASSSTGADTQYF. Complete variable domain (other parts from reference TRBV9 and TRBJ2-3): DSGVTQTPKHLITATGQRVTLRCSPRSGDLSVYWYQQSLDQGLQFLIQYYNGEERAKGNILERFSAQQFPDLHSELNLSSLELGDSALYFCASSSTGADTQYFGPGTRLTVL.

J is TRBJ2-3 and V is TRBV5-5; 9 bases are shared with TRBD2. J was trimmed by 2 bases and V by 1 base; bases with no gene match: 8. This CDR3 region has 17 residues. Germline CDR1 reads SGHKS; CDR2 reads YYEKEE (reference sequence). CDR3 in amino acids: CASSLFGSGRSTDTQYF. The DNA for the CDR3 is TGTGCCAGCAGCTTGTTTGGTAGCGGGAGATCCACAGATACGCAGTATTTT.

This chain uses TRBV4-2 with TRBJ2-3; 7 nucleotides align to TRBD2. This CDR3 spans 16 amino acids. The ends lost 2 bases at V and 0 bases at J; junction bases unmatched: 5. CDR1 is LGHNA and CDR2 is YNFKEQ in the germline V gene. DNA for the CDR3: TGTGCCAGCAGCCAACGGGGGGAGGGGAGCACAGATACGCAGTATTTT. It translates to CASSQRGEGSTDTQYF.

V gene TRBV27 combines with J gene TRBJ2-7; 13 nucleotides align to TRBD2. With 6 bases clipped from V and 2 bases from J, the junction kept 4 bases outside the gene matches. Germline V gene sequence: CDR1 MNHEY, CDR2 SMNVEV (reference sequence). This CDR3 is 15 amino acids long. Here the CDR3 reads CASRSGTSGAYEQYF. CDR3 DNA sequence: TGTGCCAGCAGGAGTGGGACTAGCGGGGCCTACGAGCAGTACTTC.

V and J are TRBV21-1 and TRBJ2-1; the DNA was not compared with TRBD1, the D call given in the table. TRBV21-1 is marked as a pseudogene. The CDR3 covers 19 residues. Here the CDR3 DNA reads TGTGCCAGCAGCAAATTCCTCTTCGTTCCGATAGAACAGAACAATGAGCAGTTCTTC. Translated, it gives CASSKFLFVPIEQNNEQFF.

This clone was observed a single time. V is TRBV19 and J is TRBJ2-7, with D unresolved. The length of the CDR3 is 11 residues. V lost 5 bases and J 4 bases, leaving 6 bases between the germline ends. CDR1 is LNHDA and CDR2 is SQIVND in the germline V gene (reference sequence). The CDR3 spells CASSHGYEQYF. CDR3 sequence (DNA): TGTGCCAGTAGTCACGGGTACGAGCAGTACTTC.

The rearrangement links TRBV11-2 to TRBJ2-7, with 13 bases fitting TRBD2. The V gene end was trimmed by 3 bases and the J gene end by 1 base; junction bases not matched to a gene: 3. The length of the CDR3 is 16 residues. Germline V gene lookup returns CDR1 SGHAT and CDR2 FQNNGV. CDR3 residues: CASSFGLAGVSYEQYF. The CDR3 nucleotides are TGTGCCAGCAGCTTCGGACTAGCGGGAGTATCCTACGAGCAGTACTTC.

The chain employs TRBV6-5 and TRBJ1-4; the match to TRBD1 covers 7 bases. The length of the CDR3 is 14 residues. CDR1 and CDR2 (germline): MNHEY, SVGAGI. J gave up 5 bases and V 5 bases, and 5 bases lay outside the gene matches. The CDR3 coding sequence is TGTGCCAGCAGTAGGCAGGGGGGAAATGAAAAACTGTTTTTT. Translating gives CASSRQGGNEKLFF.

CDR3 nucleotides: TGTGCCAGCATGGCCATTGACCGGGACAGGGGATCCTACGAGCAGTACTTC. Its translation: CASMAIDRDRGSYEQYF. The chain carries TRBV28 and TRBJ2-7; 10 bases agree with TRBD1. CDR3 size: 17 residues. Germline trimming cut 7 bases from V and 1 base from J; bases unmatched to any gene: 13. Germline V gene lookup returns CDR1 MDHEN and CDR2 SYDVKM.

As regards this clone: A read error may account for a junction end that differs from germline. The chain combines TRBV7-9 with TRBJ2-3, with D perhaps matching TRBD1 or TRBD2 (5 bases each). Germline lookup yields CDR1 SEHNR and CDR2 FQNEAQ (reference sequence). The CDR3 spans 15 residues. The CDR3 sequence is CSSRVLVLTTDTQYF. The CDR3 DNA reads as TGTTCCAGCAGGGTACTAGTCCTAACCACAGATACGCAGTATTTT.